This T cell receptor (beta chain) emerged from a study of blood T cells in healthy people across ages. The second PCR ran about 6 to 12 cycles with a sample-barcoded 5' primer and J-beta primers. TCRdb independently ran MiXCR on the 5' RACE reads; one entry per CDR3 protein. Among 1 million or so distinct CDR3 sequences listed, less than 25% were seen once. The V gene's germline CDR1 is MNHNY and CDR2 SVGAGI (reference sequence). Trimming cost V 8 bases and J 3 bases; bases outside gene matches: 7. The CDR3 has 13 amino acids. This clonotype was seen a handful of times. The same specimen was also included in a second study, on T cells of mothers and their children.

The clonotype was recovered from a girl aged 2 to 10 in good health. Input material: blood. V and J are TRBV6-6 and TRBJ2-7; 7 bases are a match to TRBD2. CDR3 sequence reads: CASALGGSYEQYF. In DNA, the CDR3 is TGTGCCAGCGCGCTGGGGGGGAGCTACGAGCAGTACTTC.